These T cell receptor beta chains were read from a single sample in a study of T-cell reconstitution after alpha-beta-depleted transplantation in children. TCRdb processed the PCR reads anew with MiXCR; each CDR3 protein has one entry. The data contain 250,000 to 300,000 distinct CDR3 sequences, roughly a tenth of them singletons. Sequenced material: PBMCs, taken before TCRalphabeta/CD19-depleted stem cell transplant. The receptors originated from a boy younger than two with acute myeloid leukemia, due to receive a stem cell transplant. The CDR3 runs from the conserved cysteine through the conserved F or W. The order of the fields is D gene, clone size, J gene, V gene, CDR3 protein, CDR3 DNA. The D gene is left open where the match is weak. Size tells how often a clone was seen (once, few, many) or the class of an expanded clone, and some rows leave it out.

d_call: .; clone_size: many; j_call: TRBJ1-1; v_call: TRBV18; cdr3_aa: CASSPQGPLNTEAFF; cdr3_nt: TGTGCCAGCTCACCGCAGGGGCCGTTGAACACTGAAGCTTTCTTT
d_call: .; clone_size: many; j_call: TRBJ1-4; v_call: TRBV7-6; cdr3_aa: CASSPQGGSEKLFF; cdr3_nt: TGTGCCAGCAGCCCACAGGGCGGGAGTGAAAAACTGTTTTTT
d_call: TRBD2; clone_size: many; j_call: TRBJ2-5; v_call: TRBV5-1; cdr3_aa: CASSLLGAGASETQYF; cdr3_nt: TGCGCCAGCAGCTTGTTGGGAGCGGGGGCCTCAGAGACCCAGTACTTC
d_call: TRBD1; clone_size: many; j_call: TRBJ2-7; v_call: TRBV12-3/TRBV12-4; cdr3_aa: CASRDRQGKGSYEQYF; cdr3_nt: TGTGCCAGCAGAGATAGACAGGGGAAGGGCTCCTACGAGCAGTACTTC
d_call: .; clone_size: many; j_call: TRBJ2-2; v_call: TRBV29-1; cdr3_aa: CSVVNPRTGELFF; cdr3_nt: TGCAGCGTCGTTAATCCACGGACCGGGGAGCTGTTTTTT
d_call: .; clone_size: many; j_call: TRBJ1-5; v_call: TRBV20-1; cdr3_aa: CSASNWGGNQPQHF; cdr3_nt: TGCAGTGCTAGTAATTGGGGGGGGAATCAGCCCCAGCATTTT
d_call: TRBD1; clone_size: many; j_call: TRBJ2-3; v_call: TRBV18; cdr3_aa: CASSSRTGGGTDTQYF; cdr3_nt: TGTGCCAGCTCATCCCGGACAGGGGGTGGCACAGATACGCAGTATTTT
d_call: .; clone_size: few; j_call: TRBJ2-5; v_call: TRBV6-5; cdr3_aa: CASSYSIAGRETQYF; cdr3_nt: TGTGCCAGCAGTTACTCGATAGCAGGGCGGGAGACCCAGTACTTC
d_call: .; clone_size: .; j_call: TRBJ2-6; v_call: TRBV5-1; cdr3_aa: CASSFVQVSPFSGANVLTF; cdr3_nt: TGCGCCAGCAGTTTTGTACAGGTTTCCCCCTTCTCTGGGGCCAACGTCCTGACTTTC
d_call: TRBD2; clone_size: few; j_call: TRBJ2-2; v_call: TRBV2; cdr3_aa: CASSGDYWNTGELFF; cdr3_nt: TGTGCCAGCAGTGGGGACTATTGGAACACCGGGGAGCTGTTTTTT
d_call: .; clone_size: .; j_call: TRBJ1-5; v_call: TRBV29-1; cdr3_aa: CSVGPDQRQPQHF; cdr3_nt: TGCAGCGTTGGTCCGGACCAGCGTCAGCCCCAGCATTTT
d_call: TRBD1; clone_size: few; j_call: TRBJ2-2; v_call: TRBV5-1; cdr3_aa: CASSIGTGRRTGELFF; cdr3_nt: TGCGCCAGCAGCATCGGGACAGGGAGACGAACCGGGGAGCTGTTTTTT
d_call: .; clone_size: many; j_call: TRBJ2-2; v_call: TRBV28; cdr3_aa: CASRNTGGGGELFF; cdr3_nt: TGTGCCAGCAGGAACACCGGAGGAGGCGGGGAGCTGTTTTTT
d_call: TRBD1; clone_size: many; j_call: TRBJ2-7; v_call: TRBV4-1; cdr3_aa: CASSRAGGEQYF; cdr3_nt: TGCGCCAGCAGCCGCGCAGGGGGCGAGCAGTACTTC
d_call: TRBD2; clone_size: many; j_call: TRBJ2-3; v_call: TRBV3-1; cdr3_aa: CASSQASGVGTDTQYF; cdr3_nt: TGTGCCAGCAGCCAAGCTAGCGGGGTGGGCACAGATACGCAGTATTTT
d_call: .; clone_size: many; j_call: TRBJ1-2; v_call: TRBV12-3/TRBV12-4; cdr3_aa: CASSLRQIPNYGYTF; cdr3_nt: TGTGCCAGCAGTTTAAGACAGATTCCTAACTATGGCTACACCTTC
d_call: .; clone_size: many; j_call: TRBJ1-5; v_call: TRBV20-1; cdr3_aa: CSARDKTVLQPQHF; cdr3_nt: TGCAGTGCTAGAGATAAGACGGTCCTGCAGCCCCAGCATTTT
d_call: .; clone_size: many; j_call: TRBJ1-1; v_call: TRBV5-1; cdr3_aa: CASSSTGRDTEAFF; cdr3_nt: TGCGCCAGCAGCTCCACAGGGCGGGACACTGAAGCTTTCTTT
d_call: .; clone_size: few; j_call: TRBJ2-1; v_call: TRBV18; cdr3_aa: CASSSSVPTSYNEQFF; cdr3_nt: TGTGCCAGCTCAAGTTCTGTCCCGACCTCCTACAATGAGCAGTTCTTC
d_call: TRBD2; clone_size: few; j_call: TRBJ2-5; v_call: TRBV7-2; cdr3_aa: CASILLGGLEETQYF; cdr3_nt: TGTGCCAGCATCCTCTTAGGGGGACTAGAAGAGACCCAGTACTTC
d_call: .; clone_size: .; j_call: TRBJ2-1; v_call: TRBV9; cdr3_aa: CASSVWGTYNEQFF; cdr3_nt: TGTGCCAGCAGCGTATGGGGGACTTACAATGAGCAGTTCTTC
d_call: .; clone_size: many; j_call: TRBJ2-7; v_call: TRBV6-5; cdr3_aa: CASSLNLYEQYF; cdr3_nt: TGTGCCAGCAGTCTAAACCTCTACGAGCAGTACTTC
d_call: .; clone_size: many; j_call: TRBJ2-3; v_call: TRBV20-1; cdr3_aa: CSALPGKPEEYF; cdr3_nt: TGCAGTGCACTTCCCGGGAAACCTGAGGAGTATTTT
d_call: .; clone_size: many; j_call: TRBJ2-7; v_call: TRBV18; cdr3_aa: CASSPMGTYEQYF; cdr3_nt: TGTGCCAGCTCACCAATGGGCACCTACGAGCAGTACTTC
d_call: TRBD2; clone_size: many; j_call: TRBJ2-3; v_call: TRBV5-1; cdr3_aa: CASSSRTSGRPDTQYF; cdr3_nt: TGCGCCAGCAGCTCCCGGACTAGCGGTAGGCCAGATACGCAGTATTTT